This T cell receptor beta chain was sequenced in a study of Ad26.COV2.S vaccination and SARS-CoV-2 variants. Study results and caveats: Reportedly, spike-specific CD8+ and CD4+ T cell responses achieved substantial breadth once vaccination had taken place.

A note on this clone: Antigen unknown.

Treatment meaning: around 19 received Ad26.COV2.S at low or high dose, single or two shots; about 5 received placebo; per-sample allocation not given. The samples were gathered on day 63 after the first injection of vaccine or placebo. Libraries were prepared by immunoSEQ multiplex PCR; TCRdb keeps only in-frame clonotypes and omits some of them. The repertoire holds 510,000 or so clones, with about 83% as singletons. The sample consisted of peripheral blood, taken in a trial of Ad26.COV2.S vaccine versus placebo. The TCR comes from a person aged 18 to 59 who received the Ad26.COV2.S COVID-19 vaccine or a placebo.

CDR3 sequence reads: CSATAGEQFF. CDR3 sequence (DNA): TGCAGTGCAACAGCTGGCGAGCAGTTCTTC. This rearrangement joins TRBV20-1 to TRBJ2-1; D is unresolved. The length of the CDR3 is 10 residues. CDR1 and CDR2 from the germline V gene are DFQATT and SNEGSKA (reference sequence). Trimming left V 6 bases short and J 10 bases short, with 10 bases between.